Reported below is one TCR beta chain. V gave up 0 bases and J gave up 5 bases, with 7 bases separating them. Germline V CDR1 and CDR2: MNHNY, SVGAGI (reference sequence). The length of the CDR3 is 13 residues. The data derive from a study of shared clonotypes between healthy human individuals. The data were produced by immunoSEQ multiplex PCR, yet TCRdb's version contains in-frame clones alone and is incomplete. The sample yields about 1.5 million clones, around 95% seen once. The V and J genes are TRBV6-6 and TRBJ1-2, with D unresolved. The TCR was taken from a man aged 25 to 40 in good health. The specimen sequenced was naive CD4+ T cells sorted from blood. Subset of the sample: CD45RA+ positively selected. In DNA, the CDR3 is TGTGCCAGCAGTTACTCGAACGGGTATGGCTACACCTTC. Its translation: CASSYSNGYGYTF.